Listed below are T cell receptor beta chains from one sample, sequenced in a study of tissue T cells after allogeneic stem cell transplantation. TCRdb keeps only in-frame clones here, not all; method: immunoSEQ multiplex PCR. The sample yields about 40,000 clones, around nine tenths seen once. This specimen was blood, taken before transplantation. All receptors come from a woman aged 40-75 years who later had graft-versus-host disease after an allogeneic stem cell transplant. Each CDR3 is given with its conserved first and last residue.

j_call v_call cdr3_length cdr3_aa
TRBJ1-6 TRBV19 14 CASSLVGRDSPLHF
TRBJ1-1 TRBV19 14 CASNRQGMNTEAFF
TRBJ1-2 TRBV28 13 CASSLGYGRGYTF
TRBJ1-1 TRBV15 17 CATSRPRGRTSNTEAFF
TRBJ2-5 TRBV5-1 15 CASSSGTSGQETQYF
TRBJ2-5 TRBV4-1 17 CASSQDGATRYQETQYF
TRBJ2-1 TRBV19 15 CASSKGLAGGNEQFF
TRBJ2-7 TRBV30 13 CAWRQGIPYEQYF
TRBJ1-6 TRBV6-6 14 CASSLGQGGSPLHF
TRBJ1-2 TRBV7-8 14 CASSLGSQGNGYTF
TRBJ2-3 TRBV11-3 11 CASSLGDTQYF
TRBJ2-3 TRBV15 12 CATSLRRDTQYF
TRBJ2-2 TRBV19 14 CASSAGGSTGELFF
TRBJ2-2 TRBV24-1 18 CATSGGTSGKANTGELFF
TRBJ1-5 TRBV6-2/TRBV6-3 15 CASSYYKIGGQPQHF
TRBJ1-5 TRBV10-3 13 CAISGKGGQPQHF
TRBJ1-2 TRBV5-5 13 CASSLDGDYGYTF
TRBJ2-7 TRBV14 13 CASNVQGSYEQYF
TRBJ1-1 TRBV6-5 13 CASSYMGDTEAFF
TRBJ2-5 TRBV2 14 CASSITGTKETQYF
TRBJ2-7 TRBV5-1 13 CASSRAGAWEQYF
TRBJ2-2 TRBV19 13 CASGQLNTGELFF
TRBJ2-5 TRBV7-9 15 CASSLGSYEQETQYF
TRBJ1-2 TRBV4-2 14 CASSQDSGVGGYTF
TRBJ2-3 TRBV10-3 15 CAISGDGTSTDTQYF
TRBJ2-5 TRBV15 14 CATSRDWGRETQYF
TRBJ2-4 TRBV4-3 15 CASSQDLARGSIQYF
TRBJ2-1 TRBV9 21 CASSVTSRGIGLAEFGNEQFF
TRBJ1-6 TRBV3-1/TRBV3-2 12 CASSQDNSPLHF
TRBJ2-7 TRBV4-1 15 CASSPGTSGRYEQYF
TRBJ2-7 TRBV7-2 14 CASSGTGGPYEQYF
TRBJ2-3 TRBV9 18 CASSIGSRGTGGPDTQYF
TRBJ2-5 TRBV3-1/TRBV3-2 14 CASSRRLMQETQYF
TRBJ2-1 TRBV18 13 CASSPASSNEQFF
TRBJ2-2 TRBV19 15 CASRPGQTNTGELFF
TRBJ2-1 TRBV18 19 CASSPLALAGGSSYNEQFF
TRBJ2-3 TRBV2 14 CASSVGGGTDTQYF
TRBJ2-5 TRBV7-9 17 CASSSTGTSRSKETQYF
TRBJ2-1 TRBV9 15 CASSVSSGIVNEQFF
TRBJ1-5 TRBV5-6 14 CASSSGPINQPQHF
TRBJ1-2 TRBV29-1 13 CSVTGSDGYGYTF
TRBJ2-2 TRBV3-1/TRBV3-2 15 CASSFSPVDTGELFF
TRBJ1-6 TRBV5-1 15 CASSLEGRENSPLHF
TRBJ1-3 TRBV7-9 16 CASSGQRQNSGNTIYF
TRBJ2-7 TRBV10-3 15 CAIRGTSGSSYEQYF
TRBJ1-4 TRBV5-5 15 CASSPSAGVLEKLFF
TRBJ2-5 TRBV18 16 CASSPPTSGSMQIQYF